The 4 T cell receptor beta chains listed next were all sequenced from one sample in a study of post-analysis software for immune sequencing data (dated by TCRdb to about 2015). The library was obtained by PCR. The sequencer was an Illumina HiSeq 2500. To reduce PCR and sequencing biases, unique molecular identifiers were built into the TCR beta cDNA libraries. TCRdb reanalyzed the raw reads on its own, using fastp at Q25 for trimming and MiXCR for clone calling, and kept in-frame beta chains. Under each unique CDR3 protein, matching rows form one entry showing the most common genes and DNA. The sample contains about 460,000 distinct CDR3 sequences, around 40% of them found a single time. Roughly 12% of the sample comes from the top ten. These receptors have no known antigen. The paper as a whole reports these results and caveats: Patients showed significantly higher frequencies than controls for a handful of TRBV segments, among them TRBV5-6, TRBV5-1 and TRBV20-1.

The sample taken for sequencing was blood. The receptors derive from a girl between 5 and 17 years old with multiple sclerosis.

The chain recombines TRBV3-1 with TRBJ2-1; TRBD2 matches at 10 bases. The CDR3 has 15 residues. The germline gives CDR1 LGHDT, CDR2 YNNKEL (reference sequence). The V and J ends lost 4 bases and 5 bases, in that order; junction bases with no gene match: 5. The CDR3 protein is CASSPGLARDNEQFF. The CDR3, as DNA: TGTGCCAGCAGCCCGGGACTAGCGCGAGACAATGAGCAGTTCTTC.

Of note for this clonotype: Sequence at one end of the junction differs from germline and may be a read error. J is TRBJ2-1 and V is TRBV7-2; D uncertain. The germline CDR1 and CDR2 sequences are SGHTA and FQGNSA. CDR3 size: 16 residues. The CDR3 is CASSLAWGSSYNEQFF. The CDR3 nucleotides are TGTGCCAGCAGCTTAGCATGGGGAAGCTCCTACAACGAGCAGTTCTTC.

V gene TRBV28 combines with J gene TRBJ2-3; 8 nucleotides agree with TRBD1. In germline, CDR1 is MDHEN, CDR2 SYDVKM. Trimming took 5 bases from V and 6 from J; bases not matched to a gene: 7. There are 14 residues in the CDR3. This CDR3 reads CASSTPGGGDTQYF. CDR3 nucleotides: TGTGCCAGCAGTACTCCAGGGGGCGGGGATACGCAGTATTTT.

This CDR3 reads CASSFPGQTYEQYF. The CDR3 coding sequence is TGTGCCAGCAGTTTTCCGGGACAGACCTACGAGCAGTACTTC. The genes are TRBV12-3 or TRBV12-4 and TRBJ2-7; 7 bases map to TRBD1. The CDR3 is made up of 14 amino acids. V trimming: 3 bases; J trimming: 2 bases; junction bases outside the gene matches: 4.